A single sample is the source of the 18 T cell receptor beta chains below, sequenced in a study of blood T cell repertoires in COVID-19 (dated by TCRdb to 2019 to 2021). Receptor libraries were prepared by the immunoSEQ multiplex PCR assay. The immuneACCESS repertoire file appears here via TCRdb, limited to in-frame rearrangements. These files lack a portion of the clones; in checked studies, under half of the deficit traces to unresolved V genes, and the cause of the others is not known. This sample comprises about 220,000 clones, around 84% of them detected only once. Jointly, the top ten make up 4.5% to 5.5% of the sample. Material for sequencing was peripheral blood. These receptors all come from a woman aged 55-69 years who had recovered from COVID-19.

The chain combines TRBV7-2 with TRBJ2-2, with 11 bases identical to TRBD2. V lost 5 bases, J lost 1 base, and 6 bases stayed unmatched. The CDR3 extends over 17 amino acids. Germline V lookup: CDR1 SGHTA, CDR2 FQGNSA. CDR3 region: CASSPTGLAGNTGELFF. The CDR3 DNA reads as TGTGCCAGCAGCCCTACTGGACTAGCGGGGAACACCGGGGAGCTGTTTTTT.

This chain links TRBV2 with TRBJ1-1; possibly TRBD1 for D (6 bases). CDR3 size: 14 residues. Between the trimmed V and J ends, which lost 5 bases and 1 base, there was a span of 11 bases. CDR1 is SNHLY, CDR2 FYNNEI, per germline. The CDR3 loop reads CASSRPGQNTEAFF. In nucleotides, the CDR3 is TGTGCCAGCAGTCGACCGGGACAGAACACTGAAGCTTTCTTT.

The chain employs TRBV5-1 and TRBJ1-3; D is perhaps TRBD1 (6 bases). V was trimmed by 4 bases and J by 9 bases, leaving 20 bases between them. The V gene's germline CDR1 is SGHRS and CDR2 YFSETQ. The CDR3 is made up of 15 amino acids. DNA for the CDR3: TGCGCCAGCAGCCTGGCGGCAGGCCTAGGGGGCACCATATATTTT. This gives the protein CASSLAAGLGGTIYF.

The genes are TRBV4-1 and TRBJ2-1; weak D call: TRBD1 (6 bases). The V gene lost 5 bases and the J gene lost 7 bases, with 27 bases spanning the gap. Germline CDR1 is MGHRA and CDR2 is YSYEKL. The length of the CDR3 is 18 residues. The CDR3 DNA is TGCGCCAGCAGCAAAGTTCCTCCCCCCAGGGGAATGGGGAATGAGCAGTTCTTC. This codes for CASSKVPPPRGMGNEQFF.

The rearrangement joins TRBV29-1 to TRBJ2-2, with unresolved D. The germline CDR1 and CDR2 sequences are SQVTM and ANQGSEA. Trimming took off 4 bases at V and 2 bases at J, with 11 bases between the two ends. This CDR3 contains 14 residues. CDR3 protein: CSVVGDLNTGELFF. The CDR3 nucleotides read TGCAGCGTTGTAGGAGACCTCAACACCGGGGAGCTGTTTTTT.

CDR3 DNA sequence: TGTGCCTGGAGTGTACGAAGACTAGCCCAAGAGACCCAGTACTTC. Its protein is CAWSVRRLAQETQYF. The V and J genes are TRBV30 and TRBJ2-5, with TRBD2 matching over 7 bases. The CDR3 has 15 residues. The V and J ends lost 0 bases and 1 base, in that order; junction bases with no gene match: 5. The germline V gene encodes CDR1 GTSNPN and CDR2 SVGIG (reference sequence).

The V and J genes are TRBV4-1 and TRBJ2-3; TRBD2 is a possible D gene (5 bases). CDR3 size: 16 residues. From germline, CDR1 is MGHRA and CDR2 YSYEKL. The V end lost 1 base, the J end lost 0 bases, and 11 bases lay between the germline ends. CDR3 bases: TGCGCCAGCAGCCAAGGGCGTCGGGGAAGCACAGATACGCAGTATTTT. It specifies CASSQGRRGSTDTQYF.

The V and J genes are TRBV11-2 and TRBJ2-7, with TRBD2 identical over 10 bases. CDR3 length equals 16 residues. From germline, CDR1 is SGHAT and CDR2 FQNNGV. The trim removed 0 bases at V and 7 bases at J, leaving 9 bases unmatched. The CDR3 sequence is CASSLELLAGAGEQYF. For the CDR3, the DNA is TGTGCCAGCAGCTTAGAGCTGCTAGCGGGGGCTGGGGAGCAGTACTTC.

V gene TRBV15 combines with J gene TRBJ1-1; no clear D gene. CDR1 is LNHNV and CDR2 is YYDKDF in the germline V gene (reference sequence). V lost 1 base to trimming and J lost 3 bases, with 6 bases between them. There are 13 residues in the CDR3. The CDR3 reads CATSRGGYTEAFF. The CDR3 DNA reads as TGTGCCACCAGCAGAGGAGGCTACACTGAAGCTTTCTTT.

This chain uses TRBV27 with TRBJ1-2; 9 nucleotides agree with TRBD1. CDR1 and CDR2 (germline): MNHEY, SMNVEV (reference sequence). The CDR3 loop spans 16 amino acids. After removal of 2 bases from V and 4 bases from J, the junction contained 8 bases not matched to a gene. CDR3 DNA: TGTGCCAGCAGTTTAGGGATCGACAGGGGGATCTATGGCTACACCTTC. Residues: CASSLGIDRGIYGYTF.

The table lists this clone with a few counts. The rearrangement joins TRBV3-1 (or the pseudogene TRBV3-2) to TRBJ1-4; D uncertain. This CDR3 is built from 12 residues. The V and J ends lost 5 bases and 8 bases respectively, with 9 bases between them. Per the germline V gene, CDR1 is LGHDT and CDR2 is YNNKEL (reference sequence). The CDR3 DNA sequence: TGTGCCAGCAGCGGGCGAGAGGAAAAACTGTTTTTT. Amino acids: CASSGREEKLFF.

The rearrangement joins TRBV3-1 (or the pseudogene TRBV3-2) to TRBJ2-6, with unresolved D. Between the trimmed V and J ends, which lost 0 bases and 0 bases, there was a span of 12 bases. Per the germline V gene, CDR1 is LGHDT and CDR2 is YNNKEL (reference sequence). The CDR3 contains 18 residues. The CDR3 bases are TGTGCCAGCAGCCAAGAGGGCATTATTAGCTCTGGGGCCAACGTCCTGACTTTC. This sequence encodes CASSQEGIISSGANVLTF.

The chain carries TRBV9 and TRBJ2-3; 11 nucleotides align to TRBD2. Germline V CDR1 and CDR2: SGDLS, YYNGEE. The length of the CDR3 is 17 residues. V trimming: 0 bases; J trimming: 1 base; junction bases outside the gene matches: 4. CDR3 amino acids: CASSVASGGWGTDTQYF. The CDR3 bases are TGTGCCAGCAGCGTAGCTAGCGGGGGGTGGGGCACAGATACGCAGTATTTT.

This clone has just one count. The chain joins TRBV6-5 to TRBJ2-3; 10 nucleotides agree with TRBD2. Trimming at V came to 6 bases and at J to 4 bases, leaving 7 bases not matched to a gene. CDR1 and CDR2 from the germline V gene are MNHEY and SVGAGI. CDR3 length: 15 amino acids. The CDR3 region has the DNA TGTGCCAGCAGGAGCGTAGCGGGGGGTTCAGATACGCAGTATTTT. Translated, it gives CASRSVAGGSDTQYF.

The chain recombines TRBV30 with TRBJ1-5; 7 nucleotides match TRBD1. V was pared by 1 base and J by 6 bases, with 3 bases of the junction left unmatched. Looked up from germline, CDR1 is GTSNPN and CDR2 is SVGIG (reference sequence). This CDR3 has 13 amino acids. CDR3 nucleotides: TGTGCCTGGAGTGACGACAGGGCTCAGCCCCAGCATTTT. Protein: CAWSDDRAQPQHF.

The chain couples TRBV12-3 or TRBV12-4 to TRBJ1-5, with D perhaps matching TRBD1 (5 bases). V was cut by 3 bases and J by 6 bases, with 9 bases left in between. The CDR3 covers 13 residues. The CDR3 loop is CASSFRVGQPQHF. The DNA of the CDR3 is TGTGCCAGCAGTTTCAGGGTTGGTCAGCCCCAGCATTTT.

This clone was recorded a few times. The gene calls are TRBV7-9 and TRBJ2-6; a possible D gene is TRBD1 (6 bases). The CDR3 is 14 amino acids. Germline assignment: CDR1 SEHNR and CDR2 FQNEAQ (reference sequence). V shed 10 bases and J shed 2 bases, with 12 bases lying between them. The CDR3 region has the DNA TGTGCCACCCTAAACAGGGCTGGGGCCAACGTCCTGACTTTC. This sequence encodes CATLNRAGANVLTF. The complete variable domain, with remaining parts taken from reference TRBV7-9 and TRBJ2-6, reads DTGVSQNPRHKITKRGQNVTFRCDPISEHNRLYWYRQTLGQGPEFLTYFQNEAQLEKSRLLSDRFSAERPKGSFSTLEIQRTEQGDSAMYLCATLNRAGANVLTFGAGSRLTVL.

The chain is built from TRBV28 and TRBJ1-4, with D perhaps TRBD1 (6 bases). V was trimmed by 7 bases and J by 4 bases, leaving 13 bases between them. This CDR3 contains 14 residues. The germline CDR1 and CDR2 sequences are MDHEN and SYDVKM. The CDR3 nucleotides are TGTGCCAGCACCGAGGGGGGGTTTAATGAAAAACTGTTTTTT. It yields the protein CASTEGGFNEKLFF. The full variable domain, rest sourced from reference TRBV28 and TRBJ1-4, is DVKVTQSSRYLVKRTGEKVFLECVQDMDHENMFWYRQDPGLGLRLIYFSYDVKMKEKGDIPEGYSVSREKKERFSLILESASTNQTSMYLCASTEGGFNEKLFFGSGTQLSVL.